Presented here are 15 T cell receptor beta chains from one specimen sequenced in a study of OX40 agonist ivuxolimab in advanced cancers. TCRdb's table, derived via immunoSEQ multiplex PCR, lists solely in-frame clones and lacks some. The table records fewer than 70,000 clones, around 90% of them present only once. The sample was CD4+ or CD8+ T cells sorted from blood, taken in a trial of the OX40 agonist ivuxolimab. The receptors were gathered from an adult with an advanced solid tumor such as melanoma, head and neck, liver or kidney cancer.

The V call is TRBV7-7, the J call TRBJ2-5, with TRBD2 identical over 15 bases. Germline CDR1 is SSHAT and CDR2 is FNYEAQ (reference sequence). J was trimmed by 4 bases and V by 2 bases; bases with no gene match: 5. The CDR3 is 17 residues long. For the CDR3, the DNA is TGTGCCAGCAGCTTACGCTGGGGACTAGCGGGAGGAGAGACCCAGTACTTC. Its protein product is CASSLRWGLAGGETQYF.

V and J are TRBV28 and TRBJ1-4, with D possibly being TRBD1 (5 bases). The germline V and J ends were trimmed by 4 bases and 5 bases, with 14 bases remaining between them. The CDR3 covers 15 residues. Germline V CDR1 and CDR2: MDHEN, SYDVKM. The chain's CDR3 is CASSSPGRPNEKLFF. Here the CDR3 DNA reads TGTGCCAGCAGTTCCCCAGGGAGACCCAATGAAAAACTGTTTTTT.

This clone was seen just once. The chain couples TRBV2 to TRBJ2-1; tentatively, D is TRBD2 (6 bases). V was trimmed by 5 bases and J by 3 bases, leaving 8 bases between them. The germline CDR1 and CDR2 sequences are SNHLY and FYNNEI. The CDR3 spans 13 residues. CDR3 sequence: CASSWGDYNEQFF. CDR3 DNA sequence: TGTGCCAGCAGTTGGGGGGACTACAATGAGCAGTTCTTC.

The CDR3 protein is CAIRAGTGGAGSYEQYF. The DNA for the CDR3 is TGTGCCATCAGAGCCGGGACAGGGGGCGCGGGATCCTACGAGCAGTACTTC. The rearrangement uses TRBV10-3 and TRBJ2-7, with 12 positions matching TRBD1. In germline, CDR1 is ENHRY, CDR2 SYGVKD. The CDR3 loop spans 17 amino acids. The V segment lost 6 bases and the J segment 1 base; nucleotides outside the gene matches: 10.

The chain recombines TRBV28 with TRBJ2-3, with no clear D. This CDR3 contains 11 residues. The germline gives CDR1 MDHEN, CDR2 SYDVKM. Trimming took off 2 bases at V and 7 bases at J, with 4 bases between the two ends. CDR3 in DNA: TGTGCCAGCAGTTTAGCGCATACGCAGTATTTT. Protein sequence: CASSLAHTQYF.

The V gene is TRBV6-6, the J gene TRBJ1-3; D not resolved. V was clipped by 4 bases and J by 3 bases, with 10 bases between them. The CDR3 runs 14 residues. Per germline, CDR1 MNHNY and CDR2 SVGAGI (reference sequence). CDR3 loop: CASSFTGGGNTIYF. CDR3 DNA sequence: TGTGCCAGCAGTTTCACCGGCGGTGGAAACACCATATATTTT.

V and J are TRBV7-2 and TRBJ2-3; D not resolved. Looked up from germline, CDR1 is SGHTA and CDR2 is FQGNSA. V dropped 0 bases and J dropped 5 bases, with 12 bases sitting between them. The CDR3 length is 15 residues. This CDR3 is CASSLAGLGVDTQYF. The CDR3 DNA reads as TGTGCCAGCAGCTTAGCGGGTCTAGGCGTAGATACGCAGTATTTT.

The chain has TRBV6-5 and TRBJ2-5, with D possibly TRBD2 on 5 matching bases. V was shortened by 2 bases and J by 5 bases, with 15 bases between the two germline ends. CDR1 and CDR2 (germline): MNHEY, SVGAGI. This CDR3 contains 15 residues. The CDR3 sequence is CASSYTRTGFETQYF. The CDR3 nucleotides read TGTGCCAGCAGTTACACTAGAACCGGTTTTGAGACCCAGTACTTC.

The chain joins TRBV7-2 to TRBJ2-7, with 9 bases aligning to TRBD2. V lost 5 bases and J lost 2; bases outside the gene matches: 13. CDR1 and CDR2 (germline): SGHTA, FQGNSA. The CDR3 runs to 17 residues. CDR3 protein: CASSQDPTSGGTYEQYF. The CDR3 coding sequence is TGTGCCAGCAGCCAAGATCCGACTAGCGGCGGAACCTACGAGCAGTACTTC. Full variable domain (rest looked up from reference TRBV7-2 and TRBJ2-7): GAGVSQSPSNKVTEKGKDVELRCDPISGHTALYWYRQSLGQGLEFLIYFQGNSAPDKSGLPSDRFSAERTGGSVSTLTIQRTQQEDSAVYLCASSQDPTSGGTYEQYFGPGTRLTVT.

The V call is TRBV9, the J call TRBJ2-3; TRBD1 matches 12 bases. Germline CDR1 SGDLS, CDR2 YYNGEE. J lost 9 bases, V lost 3 bases, and 11 bases had no gene match. The CDR3 extends over 16 amino acids. CDR3 region: CASSAGRGTGGATQYF. In DNA form, the CDR3 reads TGTGCCAGCAGCGCGGGGAGGGGGACAGGGGGCGCAACGCAGTATTTT.

This chain uses TRBV4-1 with TRBJ1-1; D remains unclear. Germline V gene data show CDR1 as MGHRA and CDR2 as YSYEKL. V was trimmed by 4 bases and J by 0 bases, leaving 9 bases between them. The CDR3 is 14 amino acids. CDR3 region: CASSPKGMNTEAFF. The DNA for the CDR3 is TGCGCCAGCAGCCCAAAAGGGATGAACACTGAAGCTTTCTTT.

The V gene is TRBV7-9, the J gene TRBJ2-1; 15 bases map to TRBD2. The CDR3 contains 18 residues. The germline V gene has CDR1 SEHNR and CDR2 FQNEAQ (reference sequence). With 5 bases clipped from V and 0 bases from J, the junction kept 5 bases outside the gene matches. CDR3: CASSLGLAGGRSYNEQFF. The CDR3 DNA sequence: TGTGCCAGCAGCCTGGGACTAGCGGGAGGCCGCTCCTACAATGAGCAGTTCTTC.

The J gene is TRBJ2-2, the V gene TRBV12-5, with a possible D match to TRBD2 (6 bases). CDR3 length equals 17 residues. With 6 bases removed from V and 2 bases from J, the gap between germline ends came to 19 bases. Germline values: CDR1 LGHNT, CDR2 FRNRAP. CDR3 region: CASGRPLGTLNTGELFF. CDR3 bases: TGTGCTAGTGGCCGACCCCTAGGGACTCTCAACACCGGGGAGCTGTTTTTT.

The J gene is TRBJ2-3, the V gene TRBV27; tentatively, D is TRBD2 (5 bases). The CDR3 has 18 amino acids. Trimming stripped 2 bases from V and 4 bases from J, with 22 bases between. Germline V gene lookup returns CDR1 MNHEY and CDR2 SMNVEV (reference sequence). In DNA form, the CDR3 reads TGTGCCAGCAGTTTAAAGTTCATGAGAGGGATCGGCCCAGATACGCAGTATTTT. Protein: CASSLKFMRGIGPDTQYF.

The chain uses TRBV7-9 and TRBJ1-3, with D unresolved. Germline-derived CDR1 and CDR2 are SEHNR and FQNEAQ (reference sequence). CDR3 length equals 16 residues. V lost 5 bases and J 3 bases, leaving 17 bases between the germline ends. The CDR3 region is CASSPERLGFGNTIYF. CDR3 sequence (DNA): TGTGCCAGCAGCCCGGAGCGTCTAGGGTTTGGAAACACCATATATTTT.